Listed below are T cell receptor beta chains from one sample, sequenced in a study of graft-versus-host responses after intestinal transplantation. TCRdb's copy holds only in-frame clones and misses some; the assay was immunoSEQ multiplex PCR. The sample shows almost 85,000 clones, 91% of them seen only once. Their recognized antigens are unknown. Sample: unstimulated CD4+ T cells sorted from spleen or lymph node cells, taken before intestinal transplant. The receptors stem from a human donor who received an intestinal transplant. Both conserved end residues are part of each CDR3. A D gene is named only where the DNA matches it firmly. Some rows mark clone size as missing; the rest say once, few, many or name a class of expanded clone.

CDR3 length	J gene	D gene	V gene	clone size	CDR3 DNA	CDR3 protein
14	TRBJ1-1	TRBD1	TRBV7-2	NA	TGTGCCAGCAGCTTCAGGACCAGGGGGACTGAAGCTTTCTTT	CASSFRTRGTEAFF
13	TRBJ2-5	NA	TRBV7-2	NA	TGTGCCAGCAGCTCGCTAGTCCAAGAGACCCAGTACTTC	CASSSLVQETQYF
15	TRBJ1-2	TRBD1	TRBV18	once	TGTGCCAGCTCACCCCAAAGCGAGGGGGCCTATGGCTACACCTTC	CASSPQSEGAYGYTF
16	TRBJ1-5	NA	TRBV19	once	TGTGCCAGTAGTATCCCCTTACTTAATAGCAATCAGCCCCAGCATTTT	CASSIPLLNSNQPQHF
17	TRBJ2-3	TRBD2	TRBV9	NA	TGTGCCAGCAGCGTAGGGCTAGCGGCATCTAGCACAGATACGCAGTATTTT	CASSVGLAASSTDTQYF
15	TRBJ2-2	NA	TRBV5-1	NA	TGCGCCAGCAGCATCAGGGGAGTAGGCACCGGGGAGCTGTTTTTT	CASSIRGVGTGELFF
14	TRBJ2-3	NA	TRBV19	NA	TGTGCCAGTAGTTTAAATATCAGGGTCGCTACGCAGTATTTT	CASSLNIRVATQYF
15	TRBJ1-1	NA	TRBV7-6	NA	TGTGCCAGCAGCTTAGTGCAGGGGCCTAACACTGAAGCTTTCTTT	CASSLVQGPNTEAFF
16	TRBJ2-7	TRBD1	TRBV29-1	NA	TGCAGCGTTGAAGTACCCCGACAGGGAATATCCTACGAGCAGTACTTC	CSVEVPRQGISYEQYF
14	TRBJ1-1	NA	TRBV14	NA	TGTGCCAGCAGCCAAGATACAGGTGGAAGGATGGCTTTCTTT	CASSQDTGGRMAFF
15	TRBJ2-7	TRBD1	TRBV18	NA	TGTGCCAGCTCACCAAGGACAGGGGCGACCTACGAGCAGTACTTC	CASSPRTGATYEQYF
18	TRBJ1-6	NA	TRBV12-1	NA	TGTGCCAGCAGCTTTATTGAGGGGGAGAGCTCCTATAATTCACCCCTCCACTTT	CASSFIEGESSYNSPLHF
17	TRBJ2-7	TRBD1	TRBV5-6	NA	TGTGCCAGCAGCTTGAGACCTTGGGGGACAGGGGGCGCCGAGCAGTACTTC	CASSLRPWGTGGAEQYF
17	TRBJ2-3	NA	TRBV5-1	NA	TGCGCCAGCAGCTTTCTCGGGTTCGGTCTGCGCACAGATACGCAGTATTTT	CASSFLGFGLRTDTQYF
14	TRBJ2-3	TRBD2	TRBV4-3	NA	TGCGCCAGCAGCCAAGGCGGGGGGGCGGATACGCAGTATTTT	CASSQGGGADTQYF
15	TRBJ2-7	NA	TRBV4-1	NA	TGCGCCAGCAGCCAACTTTTTGGCAGGGGCAACGAGCAGTACTTC	CASSQLFGRGNEQYF
13	TRBJ2-1	NA	TRBV18	NA	TGTGCCAGCTCACCCGGGATCTACAATGAGCAGTTCTTC	CASSPGIYNEQFF
13	TRBJ1-2	NA	TRBV30	NA	TGTGCCTGGAGTGTGGAACAGAACTATGGCTACACCTTC	CAWSVEQNYGYTF
17	TRBJ1-3	TRBD1	TRBV4-3	NA	TGCGCCAGCAGCCCCGGTACAGGGGCCAACTCTGGAAACACCATATATTTT	CASSPGTGANSGNTIYF
15	TRBJ1-5	TRBD1	TRBV7-8	NA	TGTGCCAGCAGCTTAGTGACAGGGACGAATCAGCCCCAGCATTTT	CASSLVTGTNQPQHF
13	TRBJ1-3	NA	TRBV18	NA	TGTGCCAGCTCCAGTGGCTCTGGAAACACCATATATTTT	CASSSGSGNTIYF
12	TRBJ2-1	NA	TRBV2	NA	TGTGCCAGCAGCCCTAAGTTTAATGAGCAGTTCTTC	CASSPKFNEQFF
15	TRBJ1-1	TRBD1	TRBV7-9	NA	TGTGCCAGCAGCTCTCCCGACAGGGGGAACACTGAAGCTTTCTTT	CASSSPDRGNTEAFF
18	TRBJ1-2	TRBD1	TRBV4-3	NA	TGCGCCAGCAGCCAAACTTGGGGGGGACAGGGGGCAAGCTATGGCTACACCTTC	CASSQTWGGQGASYGYTF
13	TRBJ1-1	NA	TRBV27	NA	TGTGCCAGCAGCCCACTCGGGGTGCCTGAAGCTTTCTTT	CASSPLGVPEAFF
12	TRBJ1-2	NA	TRBV25-1	NA	TGTGCCAGCAGGACCCCGGGGGGGGTCTACACCTTC	CASRTPGGVYTF
15	TRBJ1-2	NA	TRBV5-1	NA	TGCGCCAGCAGCTTGGCCGGGGGGGGCCTCTATGGCTACACCTTC	CASSLAGGGLYGYTF